The 4 T cell receptor beta chains reported below all come from one sample, sequenced in a study of beta chain features in type 1 diabetes (dated by TCRdb to about 2018). Beyond this particular receptor, the publication reports: Type 1 diabetes patients showed a moderate but significant shortening of TCRB CDR3 length in all four CD4+ subsets.

The method was the immunoSEQ multiplex PCR assay. The entire amount of isolated RNA was reverse transcribed using the High Capacity cDNA Reverse Transcription Kit, so the sequenced TCRB transcripts were expressed ones. The table was pulled from immuneACCESS by TCRdb, which kept in-frame rearrangements only. Such tables lose some clones; where checked, under half of the loss comes from unresolved V genes, and the rest has no known cause. The sample profile shows around 150,000 clones; approximately 10% of them were found once. In total, the top ten clones hold more than 0.45% of the sample. Their recognized antigens are unknown. The sequencing input was central memory CD4+ T cells from blood. The origin of the receptors is a man between 25 and 39 years old with type 1 diabetes.

Only a few counts were recorded for this clone. The chain has TRBV5-1 and TRBJ2-7, with 11 bases that match TRBD2. The CDR3 is made up of 17 amino acids. Per the germline V gene, CDR1 is SGHRS and CDR2 is YFSETQ. Unmatched junction bases numbered 12, after V lost 7 bases and J lost 0 bases. The CDR3 DNA reads as TGCGCCAGCTCAGCGGGGACTAGCGGAGGGAGCTCCTACGAGCAGTACTTC. Translated: CASSAGTSGGSSYEQYF. The full variable domain, completed using reference TRBV5-1 and TRBJ2-7, is KAGVTQTPRYLIKTRGQQVTLSCSPISGHRSVSWYQQTPGQGLQFLFEYFSETQRNKGNFPGRFSGRQFSNSRSEMNVSTLELGDSALYLCASSAGTSGGSSYEQYFGPGTRLTVT.

This clone was detected only a few times. The chain employs TRBV19 and TRBJ1-2; D remains ambiguous. This CDR3 contains 13 residues. Trimming removed 6 bases at V and 3 bases at J, with 11 bases between. The germline CDR1 and CDR2 sequences are LNHDA and SQIVND (reference sequence). The CDR3 nucleotides are TGTGCCAGTAGCTCGACGAGGGACTATGGCTACACCTTC. Encoded protein: CASSSTRDYGYTF.

In its sample, this clone was seen a few times. The rearrangement joins TRBV29-1 to TRBJ1-2; D possibly corresponds to TRBD1 (5 bases). Germline V gives CDR1 SQVTM, CDR2 ANQGSEA. V was trimmed by 5 bases and J by 6 bases, leaving 13 bases between them. The CDR3 is 12 amino acids. The CDR3 DNA follows: TGCAGCGTTTCTAGGGGTGTTCATGGCTACACCTTC. Translating gives CSVSRGVHGYTF. Based on the CDR3 plus reference TRBV29-1 and TRBJ1-2, the full variable domain is SAVISQKPSRDICQRGTSLTIQCQVDSQVTMMFWYRQQPGQSLTLIATANQGSEATYESGFVIDKFPISRPNLTFSTLTVSNMSPEDSSIYLCSVSRGVHGYTFGSGTRLTVV.

This clone appeared a few times. This rearrangement joins TRBV2 to TRBJ2-7; D not resolved. V shed 1 base and J shed 4 bases, with 5 bases lying between them. The CDR3 extends over 12 amino acids. Germline CDR1 and CDR2: SNHLY and FYNNEI. CDR3 sequence: CASSEDRYEQYF. CDR3 in DNA: TGTGCCAGCAGTGAAGACAGATACGAGCAGTACTTC. Full variable domain (missing parts from reference TRBV2 and TRBJ2-7): EPEVTQTPSHQVTQMGQEVILRCVPISNHLYFYWYRQILGQKVEFLVSFYNNEISEKSEIFDDQFSVERPDGSNFTLKIRSTKLEDSAMYFCASSEDRYEQYFGPGTRLTVT.